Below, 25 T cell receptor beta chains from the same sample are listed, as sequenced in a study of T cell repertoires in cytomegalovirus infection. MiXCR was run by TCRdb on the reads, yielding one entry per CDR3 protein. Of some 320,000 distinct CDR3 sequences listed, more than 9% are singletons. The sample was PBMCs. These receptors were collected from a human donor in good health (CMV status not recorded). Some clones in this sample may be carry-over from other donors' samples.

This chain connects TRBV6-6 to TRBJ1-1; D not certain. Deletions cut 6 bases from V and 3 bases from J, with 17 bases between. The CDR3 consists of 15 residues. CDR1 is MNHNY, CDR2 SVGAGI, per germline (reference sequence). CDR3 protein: CASSIREPQDTEAFF. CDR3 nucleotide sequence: TGTGCCAGCAGCATCCGGGAACCTCAGGACACTGAAGCTTTCTTT.

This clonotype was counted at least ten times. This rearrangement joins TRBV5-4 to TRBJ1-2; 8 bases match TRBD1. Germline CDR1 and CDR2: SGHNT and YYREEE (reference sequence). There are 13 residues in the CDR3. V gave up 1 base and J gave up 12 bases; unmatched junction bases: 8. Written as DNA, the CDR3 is TGTGCCAGCAGCTTGACGCGACAGGGGCTGCACACCTTC. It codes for CASSLTRQGLHTF.

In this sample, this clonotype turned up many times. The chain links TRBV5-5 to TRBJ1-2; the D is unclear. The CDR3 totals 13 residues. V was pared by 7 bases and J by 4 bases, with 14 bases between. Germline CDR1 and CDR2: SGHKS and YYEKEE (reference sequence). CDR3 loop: CASGSRASYGYTF. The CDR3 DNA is TGTGCCAGCGGTTCTAGAGCATCCTATGGCTACACCTTC. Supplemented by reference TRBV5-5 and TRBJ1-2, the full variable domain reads DAGVTQSPTHLIKTRGQQVTLRCSPISGHKSVSWYQQVLGQGPQFIFQYYEKEERGRGNFPDRFSARQFPNYSSELNVNALLLGDSALYLCASGSRASYGYTFGSGTRLTVV.

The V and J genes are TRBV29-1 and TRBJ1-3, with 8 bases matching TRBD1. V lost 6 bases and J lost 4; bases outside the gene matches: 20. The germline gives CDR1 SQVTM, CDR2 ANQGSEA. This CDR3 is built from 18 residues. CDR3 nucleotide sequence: TGCAGCGTCAGTCCCGGGACAGGCCCGGAGAGTTTGGGAAACACCATATATTTT. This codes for CSVSPGTGPESLGNTIYF.

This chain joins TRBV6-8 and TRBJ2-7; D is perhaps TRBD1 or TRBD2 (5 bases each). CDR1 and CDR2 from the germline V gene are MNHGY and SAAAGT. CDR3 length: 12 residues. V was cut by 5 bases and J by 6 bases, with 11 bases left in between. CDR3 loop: CASSPLGTEQYF. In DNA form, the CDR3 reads TGTGCCAGCAGTCCCCTGGGGACCGAGCAGTACTTC.

CDR3 sequence reads: CASSFRTSGSDTQYF. The DNA for the CDR3 is TGTGCCAGCAGTTTCCGGACTAGCGGGAGTGATACGCAGTATTTT. The V gene is TRBV27, the J gene TRBJ2-3; 13 bases match TRBD2. CDR1 and CDR2 (germline): MNHEY, SMNVEV (reference sequence). The CDR3 is made up of 15 amino acids. After removal of 3 bases from V and 6 bases from J, the junction contained 3 bases not matched to a gene.

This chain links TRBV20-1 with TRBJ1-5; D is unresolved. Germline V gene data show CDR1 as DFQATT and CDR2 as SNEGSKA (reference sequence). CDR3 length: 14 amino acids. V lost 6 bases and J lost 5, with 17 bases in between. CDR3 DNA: TGCAGTGCCAGCCACGAAGGCAACTATCAGCCCCAGCATTTT. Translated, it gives CSASHEGNYQPQHF.

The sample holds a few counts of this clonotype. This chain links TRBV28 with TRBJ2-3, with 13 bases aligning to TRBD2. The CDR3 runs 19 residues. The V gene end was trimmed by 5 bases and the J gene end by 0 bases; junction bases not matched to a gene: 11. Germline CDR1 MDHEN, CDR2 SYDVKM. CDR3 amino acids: CASSPNPGLAGSSTDTQYF. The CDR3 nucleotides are TGTGCCAGCAGTCCAAACCCGGGACTAGCGGGATCTAGCACAGATACGCAGTATTTT.

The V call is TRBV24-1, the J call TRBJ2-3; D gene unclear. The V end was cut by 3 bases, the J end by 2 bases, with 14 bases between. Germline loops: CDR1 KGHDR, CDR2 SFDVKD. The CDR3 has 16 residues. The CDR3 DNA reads TGTGCCACCAGTGATCCCCAAACCGAATACACAGATACGCAGTATTTT. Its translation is CATSDPQTEYTDTQYF.

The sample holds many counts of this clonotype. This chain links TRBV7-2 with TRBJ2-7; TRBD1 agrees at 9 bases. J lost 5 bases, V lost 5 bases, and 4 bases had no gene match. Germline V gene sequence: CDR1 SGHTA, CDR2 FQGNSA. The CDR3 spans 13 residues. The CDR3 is CASSRDRADEQYF. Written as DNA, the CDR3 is TGTGCCAGCAGCCGGGACAGGGCGGACGAGCAGTACTTC.

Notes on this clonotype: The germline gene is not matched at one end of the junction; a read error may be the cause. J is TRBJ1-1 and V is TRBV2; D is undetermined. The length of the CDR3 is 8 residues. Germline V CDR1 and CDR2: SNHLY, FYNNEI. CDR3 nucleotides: TGTGCCAGCGGTGAAGCTTTCTTT. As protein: CASGEAFF.

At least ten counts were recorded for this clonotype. The CDR3 here is CASSRDWGGEQFF. In nucleotides, the CDR3 is TGTGCCAGCAGCCGGGACTGGGGAGGTGAGCAGTTCTTC. V usage is TRBV7-2 and J usage is TRBJ2-1, with a tentative D call TRBD2 (6 bases). In germline, CDR1 is SGHTA, CDR2 FQGNSA. V was cut by 5 bases and J by 9 bases, with 14 bases left in between. The CDR3 length is 13 residues.

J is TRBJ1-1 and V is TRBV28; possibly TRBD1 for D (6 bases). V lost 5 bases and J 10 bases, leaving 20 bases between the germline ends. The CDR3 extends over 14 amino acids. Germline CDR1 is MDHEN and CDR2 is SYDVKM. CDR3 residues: CASSIGGPNGRAFF. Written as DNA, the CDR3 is TGTGCCAGCAGTATTGGGGGCCCTAACGGCCGAGCTTTCTTT.

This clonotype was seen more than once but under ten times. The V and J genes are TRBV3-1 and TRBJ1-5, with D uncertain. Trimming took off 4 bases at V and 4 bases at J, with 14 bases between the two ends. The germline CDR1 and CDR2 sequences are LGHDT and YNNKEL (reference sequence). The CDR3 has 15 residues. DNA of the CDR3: TGTGCCAGCAGCCCTAGACCGTTTGGGAATCAGCCCCAGCATTTT. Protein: CASSPRPFGNQPQHF.

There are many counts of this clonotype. The CDR3 loop reads CASTGQGNLQPQHF. For the CDR3, the DNA is TGTGCCAGTACCGGACAGGGGAATTTGCAGCCCCAGCATTTT. The rearrangement uses TRBV19 and TRBJ1-5; TRBD1 aligns across 9 bases. The germline CDR1 and CDR2 sequences are LNHDA and SQIVND (reference sequence). Unmatched junction bases numbered 8, after V lost 7 bases and J lost 7 bases. There are 14 residues in the CDR3.

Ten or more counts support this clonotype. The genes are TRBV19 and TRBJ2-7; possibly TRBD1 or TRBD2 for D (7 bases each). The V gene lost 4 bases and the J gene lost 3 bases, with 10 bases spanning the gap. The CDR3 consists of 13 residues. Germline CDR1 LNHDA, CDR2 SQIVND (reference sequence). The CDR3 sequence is CASSTGGGYEQYF. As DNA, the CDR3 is TGTGCCAGTAGTACAGGGGGGGGCTACGAGCAGTACTTC.

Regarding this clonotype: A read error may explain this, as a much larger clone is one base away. CDR3 residues: CSARDPRGGDSPFHF. The CDR3 nucleotides are TGCAGTGCTAGAGATCCCCGGGGAGGGGATTCACCCTTCCACTTT. This sequence joins TRBV20-1 and TRBJ1-6, with D possibly being TRBD1 (5 bases). Germline values: CDR1 DFQATT, CDR2 SNEGSKA (reference sequence). This CDR3 is built from 15 residues.

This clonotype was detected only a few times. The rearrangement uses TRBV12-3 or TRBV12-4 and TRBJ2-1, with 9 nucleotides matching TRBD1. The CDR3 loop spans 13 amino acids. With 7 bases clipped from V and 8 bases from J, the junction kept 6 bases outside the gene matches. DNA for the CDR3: TGTGCCAGCACGGGACAGGGTGTGGATGAGCAGTTCTTC. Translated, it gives CASTGQGVDEQFF.

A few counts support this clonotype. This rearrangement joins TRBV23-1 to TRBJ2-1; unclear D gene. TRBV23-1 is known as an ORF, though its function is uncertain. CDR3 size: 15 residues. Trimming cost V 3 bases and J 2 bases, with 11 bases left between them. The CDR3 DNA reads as TGCGCCAGCAGTCAGCGAAAAGGCCCCTACAATGAGCAGTTCTTC. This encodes CASSQRKGPYNEQFF.

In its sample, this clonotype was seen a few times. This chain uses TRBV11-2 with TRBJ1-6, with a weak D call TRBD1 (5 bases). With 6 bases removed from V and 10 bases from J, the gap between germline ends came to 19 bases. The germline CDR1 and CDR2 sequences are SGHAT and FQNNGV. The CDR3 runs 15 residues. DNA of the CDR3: TGTGCCAGCAGTGCGACGCGAGGCTGGGGGTCACCCCTCCACTTT. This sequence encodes CASSATRGWGSPLHF.

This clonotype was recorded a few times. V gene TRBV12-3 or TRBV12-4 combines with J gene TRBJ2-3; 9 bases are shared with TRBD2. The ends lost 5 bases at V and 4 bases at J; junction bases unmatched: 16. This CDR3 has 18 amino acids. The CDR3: CASSALAGVLSSADTQYF. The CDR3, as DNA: TGTGCCAGCAGTGCATTAGCGGGAGTATTATCGTCAGCAGATACGCAGTATTTT.

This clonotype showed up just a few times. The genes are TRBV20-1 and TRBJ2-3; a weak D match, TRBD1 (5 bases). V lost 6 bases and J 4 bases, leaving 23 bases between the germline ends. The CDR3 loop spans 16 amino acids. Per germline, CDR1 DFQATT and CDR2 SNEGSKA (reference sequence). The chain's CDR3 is CSAQGGRGEFSDTQYF. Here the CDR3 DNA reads TGCAGTGCCCAAGGCGGAAGGGGTGAATTTTCAGATACGCAGTATTTT.

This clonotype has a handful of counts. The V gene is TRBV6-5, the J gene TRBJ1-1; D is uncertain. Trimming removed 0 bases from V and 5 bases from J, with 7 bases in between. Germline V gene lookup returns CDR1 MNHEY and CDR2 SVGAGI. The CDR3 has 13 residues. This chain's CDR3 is CASSYSVVTEAFF. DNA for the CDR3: TGTGCCAGCAGTTACTCGGTCGTGACTGAAGCTTTCTTT.

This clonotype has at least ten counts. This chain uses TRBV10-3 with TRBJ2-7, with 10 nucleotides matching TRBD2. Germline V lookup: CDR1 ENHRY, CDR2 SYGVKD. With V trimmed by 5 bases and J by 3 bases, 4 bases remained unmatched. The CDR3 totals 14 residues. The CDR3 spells CAISSGRAYYEQYF. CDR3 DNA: TGTGCCATCAGTAGCGGGAGGGCCTACTACGAGCAGTACTTC.

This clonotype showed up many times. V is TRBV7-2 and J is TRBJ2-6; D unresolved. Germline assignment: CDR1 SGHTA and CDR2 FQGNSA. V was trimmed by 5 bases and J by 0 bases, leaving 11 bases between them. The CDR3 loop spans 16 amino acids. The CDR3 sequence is CASSPDTNSGANVLTF. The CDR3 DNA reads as TGTGCCAGCAGCCCTGACACAAACTCTGGGGCCAACGTCCTGACTTTC.